A selection of T cell receptor beta chains follows, all from one sample in a study of blood T cells in healthy people across ages. TCRdb recomputed calls from the 5' RACE reads with MiXCR, one row per CDR3 protein. The sample includes roughly 1.6 million distinct CDR3 sequences, around 35% of them seen just once. Sequenced sample: blood. The receptor set was obtained from a woman in her 30s in good health. CDR3s include the opening cysteine and the closing phenylalanine or tryptophan. A D gene is named only where the DNA matches it firmly. For some rows the clone size is stated as once, few or many, or as a class when expanded; others skip it.

CDR3 length	D gene	clone size	V gene	J gene	CDR3 protein	CDR3 DNA
13	TRBD2	many	TRBV27	TRBJ2-5	CASKASGVEEQYF	TGTGCCAGCAAGGCTAGCGGGGTGGAAGAGCAGTACTTC
15	.	.	TRBV18	TRBJ1-2	CASSPSPLAGQGYTF	TGTGCCAGCTCACCATCGCCCCTAGCAGGACAAGGCTACACCTTC
14	.	many	TRBV28	TRBJ2-1	CASSARSSYNEQFF	TGTGCCAGCAGTGCAAGAAGCTCCTACAATGAGCAGTTCTTC
15	TRBD1	.	TRBV6-5	TRBJ1-2	CASSEQGEANYGYTF	TGTGCCAGCAGTGAACAGGGGGAAGCTAACTATGGCTACACCTTC
19	TRBD2	.	TRBV7-7	TRBJ2-1	CASSAGTSGAPSSYNEQFF	TGTGCCAGCAGCGCCGGGACTAGCGGGGCCCCGAGCTCCTACAATGAGCAGTTCTTC
16	.	few	TRBV5-1	TRBJ2-1	CASSLVAGQVENEQFF	TGCGCCAGCAGCTTGGTAGCAGGGCAGGTGGAAAATGAGCAGTTCTTC
16	TRBD1	few	TRBV5-5	TRBJ1-5	CASSLVGTDSNQPQHF	TGTGCCAGCAGCTTGGTAGGGACAGACAGCAATCAGCCCCAGCATTTT
13	.	.	TRBV29-1	TRBJ1-1	CSAQGLANTEAFF	TGCAGCGCCCAAGGCCTGGCGAACACTGAAGCTTTCTTT
18	TRBD1	once	TRBV9	TRBJ1-2	CASSDPTGTGGLNYGYTF	TGTGCCAGCAGCGACCCTACCGGGACAGGGGGCCTTAACTATGGCTACACCTTC
14	TRBD1	.	TRBV12-3/TRBV12-4	TRBJ2-7	CAGSLGGPGNEQYF	TGTGCCGGCAGTTTAGGGGGCCCAGGGAACGAGCAGTACTTC
17	TRBD2	.	TRBV6-2/TRBV6-3	TRBJ2-3	CASSYGAWTSGGDTQYF	TGTGCCAGCAGTTACGGTGCTTGGACTAGCGGGGGGGATACGCAGTATTTT
15	TRBD1	.	TRBV29-1	TRBJ1-2	CSVTGTGNQNYGYTF	TGCAGCGTTACCGGGACAGGGAACCAGAACTATGGCTACACCTTC